These 21 T cell receptor beta chains were sequenced from one sample in a study of blood T cell repertoires in COVID-19. The assay was immunoSEQ multiplex PCR, and TCRdb's table has in-frame clones only and misses some. The repertoire includes roughly 190,000 clones, around four fifths of them detected once, and 20% sits in the top ten. The sample was peripheral blood. The origin of the receptors is a human donor in a cohort sampled during active COVID-19.

J is TRBJ1-6 and V is TRBV6-5; D uncertain. CDR1 MNHEY and CDR2 SVGAGI come from the germline V gene. The V end was cut by 5 bases, the J end by 8 bases, with 10 bases between. The CDR3 has 13 amino acids. The CDR3 region has the DNA TGTGCCAGCAGTCCCCGAGAGGATTCACCCCTCCACTTT. It codes for CASSPREDSPLHF.

CDR3 sequence (DNA): TGCGCCAGCAGCTTGGCGGGGACATCCCAAAACATTCAGTACTTC. The encoded protein is CASSLAGTSQNIQYF. The chain links TRBV5-1 to TRBJ2-4; possible D gene TRBD1, 6 bases. With 0 bases removed from V and 5 bases from J, the gap between germline ends came to 12 bases. The CDR3 extends over 15 amino acids. Germline-derived CDR1 and CDR2 are SGHRS and YFSETQ.

The chain links TRBV7-2 to TRBJ1-1; D is possibly TRBD1 (5 bases). Between the trimmed V and J ends, which lost 1 base and 6 bases, there was a span of 12 bases. The CDR3 has 14 amino acids. CDR1 and CDR2 (germline): SGHTA, FQGNSA. CDR3 nucleotides: TGTGCCAGCAGCTTAGTGGCCAGGGAACCTGAAGCTTTCTTT. Its translation is CASSLVAREPEAFF.

This clone has a single count. V usage is TRBV18 and J usage is TRBJ1-2, with D perhaps TRBD1 (5 bases). Looked up from germline, CDR1 is KGHSH and CDR2 is LQKENI. Trimming took 0 bases from V and 4 from J, leaving 6 bases between them. The CDR3 runs to 13 residues. As DNA, the CDR3 is TGTGCCAGCTCACCACCGGGGGGCTATGGCTACACCTTC. As protein: CASSPPGGYGYTF.

The chain recombines TRBV7-2 with TRBJ2-6; D remains unclear. Trimming pared 1 base from V and 4 bases from J, leaving 8 bases between. Per the germline V gene, CDR1 is SGHTA and CDR2 is FQGNSA. This CDR3 region has 15 residues. The CDR3 here is CASSLVGSGANVLTF. In DNA form, the CDR3 reads TGTGCCAGCAGCTTAGTCGGTTCCGGGGCCAACGTCCTGACTTTC.

The V gene is TRBV9, the J gene TRBJ2-1; 13 bases are a match to TRBD2. With V trimmed by 2 bases and J by 8 bases, 1 base remained unmatched. Germline V CDR1 and CDR2: SGDLS, YYNGEE. The CDR3 is 14 amino acids. The DNA of the CDR3 is TGTGCCAGCAGCGTCGGACTAGCGGGAGATGAGCAGTTCTTC. Its translation is CASSVGLAGDEQFF.

The V gene is TRBV18, the J gene TRBJ2-3; the D is unclear. This CDR3 region has 12 residues. Germline assignment: CDR1 KGHSH and CDR2 LQKENI. The V gene lost 4 bases and the J gene lost 2 bases, with 4 bases spanning the gap. CDR3: CASSLNTDTQYF. As DNA, the CDR3 is TGTGCCAGCTCACTCAACACAGATACGCAGTATTTT. Based on the CDR3 plus reference TRBV18 and TRBJ2-3, the full variable domain is NAGVMQNPRHLVRRRGQEARLRCSPMKGHSHVYWYRQLPEEGLKFMVYLQKENIIDESGMPKERFSAEFPKEGPSILRIQQVVRGDSAAYFCASSLNTDTQYFGPGTRLTVL.

The CDR3 here is CASSQEGLDGYTF. For the CDR3, the DNA is TGTGCCAGCAGCCAGGAGGGACTTGATGGCTACACCTTC. The chain is built from TRBV3-1 (or the pseudogene TRBV3-2) and TRBJ1-2; weak D call: TRBD1 (5 bases). Trimming took off 3 bases at V and 6 bases at J, with 11 bases between the two ends. The CDR3 contains 13 residues. From germline, CDR1 is LGHDT and CDR2 YNNKEL (reference sequence).

The rearrangement uses TRBV19 and TRBJ2-4; 12 bases map to TRBD2. This CDR3 contains 18 residues. Trimming took 5 bases from V and 6 from J; bases not matched to a gene: 14. Germline assignment: CDR1 LNHDA and CDR2 SQIVND (reference sequence). As DNA, the CDR3 is TGTGCCAGTAGTTCAAGGGCTAGCGGGAGGGAGTATCGAAACATTCAGTACTTC. This codes for CASSSRASGREYRNIQYF. The full variable domain, in which reference TRBV19 and TRBJ2-4 provide the parts outside the CDR3, is DGGITQSPKYLFRKEGQNVTLSCEQNLNHDAMYWYRQDPGQGLRLIYYSQIVNDFQKGDIAEGYSVSREKKESFPLTVTSAQKNPTAFYLCASSSRASGREYRNIQYFGAGTRLSVL.

The chain carries TRBV3-1 (or the pseudogene TRBV3-2) and TRBJ2-3, with D possibly TRBD1 on 7 matching bases. This CDR3 spans 16 amino acids. V lost 4 bases and J lost 0, with 14 bases in between. Germline V gene data show CDR1 as LGHDT and CDR2 as YNNKEL (reference sequence). CDR3 in DNA: TGTGCCAGCAGCCGGGGGGACAGTACTAGCACAGATACGCAGTATTTT. It is translated as CASSRGDSTSTDTQYF.

The chain uses TRBV18 and TRBJ2-2; 8 bases match TRBD1. With 2 bases clipped from V and 1 base from J, the junction kept 3 bases outside the gene matches. This CDR3 contains 16 residues. The germline V gene encodes CDR1 KGHSH and CDR2 LQKENI. CDR3 in amino acids: CASSPIGTGNTGELFF. The CDR3 bases are TGTGCCAGCTCACCAATCGGGACAGGGAACACCGGGGAGCTGTTTTTT.

The J gene is TRBJ1-1, the V gene TRBV19; D ambiguous. Per germline, CDR1 LNHDA and CDR2 SQIVND (reference sequence). The CDR3 loop spans 11 amino acids. Trimming cost V 7 bases and J 1 base, with 4 bases left between them. CDR3 nucleotide sequence: TGTGCCAGTACATCGAACACTGAAGCTTTCTTT. Translation gives CASTSNTEAFF.

The chain couples TRBV3-1 (or the pseudogene TRBV3-2) to TRBJ2-2; 15 bases agree with TRBD2. Germline values: CDR1 LGHDT, CDR2 YNNKEL (reference sequence). Trimming removed 2 bases from V and 5 bases from J; junction bases left unmatched: 6. CDR3 length: 18 amino acids. DNA of the CDR3: TGTGCCAGCAGCCAAAGGACTAGCGGGAGGGCCTGGACCGGGGAGCTGTTTTTT. Its translation: CASSQRTSGRAWTGELFF.

The CDR3: CASSEVRGPGELFF. The CDR3 nucleotides are TGTGCCAGCAGTGAAGTCAGGGGTCCCGGGGAGCTGTTTTTT. V usage is TRBV6-1 and J usage is TRBJ2-2, with D perhaps TRBD1 (6 bases). The CDR3 covers 14 residues. V lost 1 base to trimming and J lost 6 bases, with 9 bases between them. CDR1 is MNHNS and CDR2 is SASEGT in the germline V gene.

The chain has TRBV3-1 (or the pseudogene TRBV3-2) and TRBJ2-1; tentative D call: TRBD2 (6 bases). Trimming removed 3 bases from V and 8 bases from J, with 17 bases in between. CDR1 and CDR2 (germline): LGHDT, YNNKEL (reference sequence). The CDR3 spans 15 residues. CDR3 DNA: TGTGCCAGCAGCCACGACGTTTCGGGGGAAGATGAGCAGTTCTTC. This codes for CASSHDVSGEDEQFF.

The CDR3: CASTQQGPLNTGELFF. The CDR3 DNA follows: TGTGCCAGTACTCAACAGGGGCCTCTGAACACCGGGGAGCTGTTTTTT. The gene calls are TRBV19 and TRBJ2-2; 7 positions match TRBD1. V shed 7 bases and J 1 base; nucleotides not matched to a gene: 9. CDR1 and CDR2 from the germline V gene are LNHDA and SQIVND (reference sequence). The CDR3 length is 16 residues.

The chain employs TRBV30 and TRBJ2-1; the match to TRBD2 covers 8 bases. Germline CDR1 reads GTSNPN; CDR2 reads SVGIG (reference sequence). The CDR3 is 17 residues long. Losses at the gene ends were 2 bases for V and 3 bases for J; bases not matched to a gene: 12. The CDR3 DNA is TGTGCCTGGAGTAGAGAACGTCTAGCGGGTGTCTACAATGAGCAGTTCTTC. As protein: CAWSRERLAGVYNEQFF.

The genes are TRBV6-2 or TRBV6-3 and TRBJ1-6, with a possible D match to TRBD1 (6 bases). The V gene's germline CDR1 is MNHEY and CDR2 SVGEGT. This CDR3 is built from 14 residues. The V and J ends lost 6 bases and 7 bases respectively, with 13 bases between them. The CDR3: CASRPGQQNSPLHF. CDR3 coding DNA: TGTGCCAGCAGGCCTGGACAGCAGAATTCACCCCTCCACTTT.

In its sample, this clone was seen many times. The chain is built from TRBV5-1 and TRBJ1-2, with 9 bases identical to TRBD1. V lost 0 bases, J lost 5 bases, and 2 bases stayed unmatched. The CDR3 loop spans 14 amino acids. Germline V CDR1 and CDR2: SGHRS, YFSETQ. The CDR3 sequence is CASSLGTGVYGYTF. CDR3 sequence (DNA): TGCGCCAGCAGCTTGGGGACAGGGGTTTATGGCTACACCTTC.

The V and J genes are TRBV6-5 and TRBJ1-1; D may be TRBD1 (5 bases). CDR1 and CDR2 from the germline V gene are MNHEY and SVGAGI. CDR3 length: 13 amino acids. The V end lost 7 bases, the J end lost 11 bases, and 20 bases lay between the germline ends. Written as DNA, the CDR3 is TGTGCCAGCAACCGTCGAAGGGGTGATGGTGCTTTCTTT. Translated: CASNRRRGDGAFF.

This chain connects TRBV9 to TRBJ1-1, with D hard to call. Germline V lookup: CDR1 SGDLS, CDR2 YYNGEE. V dropped 1 base and J dropped 3 bases, with 7 bases sitting between them. The CDR3 has 13 amino acids. This CDR3 is CASSVLSDTEAFF. In DNA, the CDR3 is TGTGCCAGCAGCGTACTCAGTGACACTGAAGCTTTCTTT.